Listed here is a single T cell receptor (beta chain). The CDR3 contains 14 residues. The assay was immunoSEQ multiplex PCR, and TCRdb's table has in-frame clones only and misses some. The repertoire holds a few hundred thousand clones, with 75% to 90% as singletons. This entry belongs to a study of blood T cell repertoires in COVID-19. Study details: T cells, B-cell-depleted T cells, or PBMCs supplied cDNA or gDNA.

Recruits, aged about 18 to 90 years, lived in around 24 US areas. Participant-given clinical history determined each cohort assignment. Within 2 weeks before study entry, exposed participants met a COVID-19 case. Material: PBMCs or T cells enriched from blood (not recorded which). This chain connects TRBV1 to TRBJ2-5; the table's D gene call, TRBD1, was not cross checked with the DNA. TRBV1 is a pseudogene. This TCR was sampled from a woman in her thirties who had been exposed to COVID-19. The CDR3 DNA reads TGCACCAGCAGCCAAGTGAAGGGGATAGAGACCCAGTACTTC. This codes for CTSSQVKGIETQYF.